These 25 T cell receptor beta chains came from one sample sequenced in a study of tumor and adjacent non-tumor tissue in lung cancer. RNA was extracted from bulk tissue without any cell sorting. The normal lung tissue was taken more than 3 cm from the tumor edge. A modified ARM-PCR protocol with three rounds of nested PCR amplified TCRbeta. Each CDR3 protein gets one entry after TCRdb re-called the multiplex PCR reads with MiXCR. The sample has tens of thousands of distinct CDR3 sequences; roughly 60% are singletons. Material: distant non-tumor lung tissue. These receptors were obtained from a woman in her 70s with non-small cell lung cancer.

This clonotype was seen more than once but under ten times. Mismatch with germline at one junction end may stem from a read error. V gene TRBV11-1 combines with J gene TRBJ2-1; 7 bases are shared with TRBD2. The CDR3 consists of 14 residues. Germline assignment: CDR1 SGHAT and CDR2 FQDESV (reference sequence). The CDR3 coding sequence is TGTGCCAGCAGCCCCGGACTAGTCTACGATGAGCACTTCTTC. Translated, it gives CASSPGLVYDEHFF.

This clonotype was observed at least ten times. This rearrangement joins TRBV12-1 to TRBJ2-3. TRBV12-1 corresponds to a pseudogene. This CDR3 contains 16 residues. CDR3 bases: TGTGCCAGCAGCCCGCCTCGGGTAGACGGTGCAGATACGCAGTATTTT. The encoded protein is CASSPPRVDGADTQYF.

This clonotype occurred many times. The CDR3 nucleotides are TGCAGCGCCCGGGGACAGGGCGATGGCTACACCTTC. Its translation: CSARGQGDGYTF. The J gene is TRBJ1-2, the V gene TRBV29-1, with 9 bases aligning to TRBD1. This CDR3 has 12 residues. Germline assignment: CDR1 SQVTM and CDR2 ANQGSEA. Trimming removed 7 bases from V and 6 bases from J; junction bases left unmatched: 6.

As for this clonotype: A much larger clone lies one base from this, so it may be a read error. This chain links TRBV20-1 with TRBJ2-1; 10 nucleotides agree with TRBD1. Germline loops: CDR1 DFQATT, CDR2 SNEGSKA (reference sequence). The CDR3 totals 15 residues. The CDR3 here is CSTRQDRGDVDEQFF. The CDR3 nucleotides read TGCAGTACTAGGCAGGACAGGGGGGACGTCGATGAGCAGTTCTTC.

Many counts were recorded for this clonotype. V and J are TRBV20-1 and TRBJ1-2; D unresolved. Germline CDR1 is DFQATT and CDR2 is SNEGSKA (reference sequence). This CDR3 is built from 10 residues. V was clipped by 1 base and J by 8 bases, with 5 bases between them. This chain's CDR3 is CSARVSGYTF. In nucleotides, the CDR3 is TGCAGTGCTAGAGTTAGCGGCTACACCTTC.

This clonotype has a count of ten or more. The V gene is TRBV5-6, the J gene TRBJ2-2; tentatively, D is TRBD1 (6 bases). Germline lookup yields CDR1 SGHDT and CDR2 YYEEEE. Trimming removed 5 bases at V and 0 bases at J, with 14 bases between. This CDR3 is 16 amino acids long. This CDR3 reads CASRSQGQANTGELFF. The CDR3 DNA reads as TGTGCCAGCAGATCGCAGGGGCAGGCGAACACCGGGGAGCTGTTTTTT. Complete variable domain (other parts from reference TRBV5-6 and TRBJ2-2): DAGVTQSPTHLIKTRGQQVTLRCSPKSGHDTVSWYQQALGQGPQFIFQYYEEEERQRGNFPDRFSGHQFPNYSSELNVNALLLGDSALYLCASRSQGQANTGELFFGEGSRLTVL.

A word on this clonotype: The germline gene is not matched at one end of the junction; a read error may be the cause. The chain links TRBV29-1 to TRBJ2-1; tentatively, D is TRBD1 or TRBD2 (5 bases each). CDR3 size: 13 residues. CDR1 and CDR2 (germline): SQVTM, ANQGSEA. The CDR3 DNA reads TGCAGCGTTGAACGGGGTTCGGACAATAAGCAGTTCTTC. Its protein product is CSVERGSDNKQFF.

For this clonotype: A read error may account for a junction end that differs from germline. The chain is built from TRBV11-1 and TRBJ2-1; possible D gene TRBD1, 5 bases. This CDR3 contains 12 residues. From germline, CDR1 is SGHAT and CDR2 FQDESV (reference sequence). In DNA, the CDR3 is TGTGCCAGCAGCTTATTAGGAACCACGCCAGGGTTC. Translating it yields CASSLLGTTPGF. Full variable domain (outside the CDR3, taken from reference TRBV11-1 and TRBJ2-1): EAEVAQSPRYKITEKSQAVAFWCDPISGHATLYWYRQILGQGPELLVQFQDESVVDDSQLPKDRFSAERLKGVDSTLKIQPAELGDSAMYLCASSLLGTTPGFGPGTRLTVL.

This clonotype was seen a handful of times. This chain links TRBV20-1 with TRBJ2-7; TRBD2 is a possible D gene (6 bases). CDR3 size: 14 residues. V lost 0 bases, J lost 3 bases, and 12 bases lay in between. CDR1 is DFQATT and CDR2 is SNEGSKA in the germline V gene (reference sequence). CDR3 DNA: TGCAGTGCTAGAGATTTTCGGGGGAGCTACGAGCAGTACTTC. Protein: CSARDFRGSYEQYF.

For this clonotype: A much larger clone lies a single base off, so this may be a read error. The chain has TRBV2 and TRBJ2-1, with D tentatively TRBD1 or TRBD2 (5 bases each). The CDR3 is made up of 15 amino acids. The V gene's germline CDR1 is SNHLY and CDR2 FYNNEI. The V end lost 5 bases, the J end lost 4 bases, and 15 bases lay between the germline ends. The CDR3 nucleotides are TGTGCCAGCAGTCTACCGGGACGGCCTTACAATGAGCAGTTCTTC. Its protein product is CASSLPGRPYNEQFF.

The gene calls are TRBV29-1 and TRBJ2-1; unclear D gene. This CDR3 comprises 16 residues. CDR1 SQVTM and CDR2 ANQGSEA come from the germline V gene. V was clipped by 8 bases and J by 2 bases, with 22 bases between them. Written as DNA, the CDR3 is TGCAGCTGTGAAGAAGTGGGTGACAACACCTACAATGAGCAGTTCTTC. Residues: CSCEEVGDNTYNEQFF.

The chain uses TRBV29-1 and TRBJ2-2; D is perhaps TRBD2 (5 bases). The CDR3 spans 11 residues. Germline V gene sequence: CDR1 SQVTM, CDR2 ANQGSEA. Trimming removed 4 bases from V and 9 bases from J, with 9 bases in between. CDR3 DNA: TGCAGCGTTGGGGAGACCTGGGAGCTGTTTTTT. This codes for CSVGETWELFF.

The rearrangement links TRBV30 to TRBJ2-5, with 7 bases that match TRBD2. Germline CDR1 GTSNPN, CDR2 SVGIG (reference sequence). The CDR3 spans 15 residues. V shed 3 bases and J 4 bases; nucleotides not matched to a gene: 11. The CDR3 sequence: CAWSPGPAGRETQYF. Here the CDR3 DNA reads TGTGCCTGGAGCCCGGGACCAGCGGGACGAGAGACCCAGTACTTC.

On this clonotype itself: An end of the junction does not agree with germline; a read error may underlie this. The chain combines TRBV6-5 with TRBJ1-1; TRBD1 is a possible D gene (5 bases). Germline V gives CDR1 MNHEY, CDR2 SVGAGI. This CDR3 region has 15 residues. The CDR3 loop is CTSTKTSGGGTEAFF. Written as DNA, the CDR3 is TGTACCAGCACCAAAACATCTGGGGGAGGTACTGAAGCTTTCTTT.

The V call is TRBV20-1, the J call TRBJ2-7, with 7 bases aligning to TRBD1. Germline CDR1 DFQATT, CDR2 SNEGSKA (reference sequence). CDR3 length: 14 residues. Germline trimming cut 6 bases from V and 3 bases from J; bases unmatched to any gene: 11. CDR3 sequence reads: CSASRDSIGYEQYF. In DNA, the CDR3 is TGCAGTGCCAGCCGGGACAGTATAGGCTACGAGCAGTACTTC.

The rearrangement joins TRBV6-5 to TRBJ2-5, with a possible D match to TRBD1 (7 bases). Trimming took 4 bases from V and 4 from J, leaving 19 bases between them. The CDR3 totals 16 residues. Germline values: CDR1 MNHEY, CDR2 SVGAGI. CDR3 bases: TGTGCCAGCAGTTCCTCCGGGAGAGGGGGCGGAGAGACCCAGTACTTC. Translated: CASSSSGRGGGETQYF.

Points on this clonotype: Without the conserved terminal phenylalanine or tryptophan, this CDR3 likely stems from a read error. The chain recombines TRBV28 with TRBJ2-7; D unclear. This CDR3 spans 14 amino acids. Looked up from germline, CDR1 is MDHEN and CDR2 is SYDVKM. Trimming stripped 7 bases from V and 4 bases from J, with 17 bases between. This CDR3 reads CASKPRAEKYEQYL. CDR3 DNA sequence: TGTGCCAGCAAACCACGGGCAGAGAAATACGAGCAGTACTTA.

The table lists this clonotype with many counts. The V call is TRBV10-3, the J call TRBJ1-1, with D possibly matching TRBD1 (5 bases). V was pared by 3 bases and J by 1 base, with 18 bases between. Germline V gene lookup returns CDR1 ENHRY and CDR2 SYGVKD. This CDR3 has 17 residues. CDR3 sequence reads: CAISDSGRGAENTEAFF. The DNA of the CDR3 is TGTGCCATCAGTGACTCAGGAAGGGGAGCGGAGAACACTGAAGCTTTCTTT.

CDR3 region: CASSFWGAELEQYF. As DNA, the CDR3 is TGTGCCAGCAGCTTCTGGGGGGCCGAGTTGGAGCAGTACTTC. The chain is built from TRBV5-4 and TRBJ2-7; either TRBD1 or TRBD2 may supply D (6 bases each). CDR3 length equals 14 residues. Germline lookup yields CDR1 SGHNT and CDR2 YYREEE (reference sequence). V lost 2 bases, J lost 7 bases, and 16 bases lay in between.

This clonotype was recorded at least ten times. This chain uses TRBV12-3 or TRBV12-4 with TRBJ2-7; 10 bases are a match to TRBD2. This CDR3 is built from 14 residues. With V trimmed by 9 bases and J by 3 bases, 8 bases remained unmatched. The CDR3 coding sequence is TGTGCCAGTAGTCGGGGACTAGCGTACTACGAGCAGTACTTC. Translating gives CASSRGLAYYEQYF.

With regard to this clonotype: The CDR3 end shows no conserved phenylalanine or tryptophan, and so a read error is likely. V and J are TRBV28 and TRBJ1-4; TRBD1 is a possible D gene (6 bases). The CDR3 totals 16 residues. The V and J ends lost 6 bases and 7 bases respectively, with 21 bases between them. Germline V gene data show CDR1 as MDHEN and CDR2 as SYDVKM. CDR3 residues: CASSSWDTRMGEKLFY. The CDR3 DNA reads as TGTGCCAGCAGCTCGTGGGACACCCGAATGGGTGAAAAACTGTTTTAT.

To note about this clonotype: It may be a read error: a sequence one base away is much more abundant. The V call is TRBV28, the J call TRBJ1-5; no clear D. There are 12 residues in the CDR3. V was pared by 5 bases and J by 9 bases, with 11 bases between. Germline loops: CDR1 MDHEN, CDR2 SYDVKM. CDR3 amino acids: CASSTGYMPQHF. CDR3 DNA sequence: TGTGCCAGCAGTACGGGATATATGCCCCAGCATTTT.

This clonotype was seen a single time. A read error may produce the germline difference seen at one junction end. This chain joins TRBV20-1 and TRBJ1-1, with 7 bases lining up with TRBD1. Germline V gene data show CDR1 as DFQATT and CDR2 as SNEGSKA (reference sequence). The CDR3 loop spans 16 amino acids. CDR3 in amino acids: CSVRDGTAIERTEAFF. The CDR3 DNA reads as TGCAGTGTTAGAGATGGGACAGCCATCGAAAGGACTGAAGCTTTCTTT.

The chain links TRBV6-2 or TRBV6-3 to TRBJ2-7; perhaps D is TRBD1 or TRBD2 (5 bases each). Trimming removed 9 bases at V and 8 bases at J, with 23 bases between. Germline V gene lookup returns CDR1 MNHEY and CDR2 SVGEGT. This CDR3 comprises 14 residues. The CDR3 coding sequence is TGTGCCAGTAGCTACCCCGGAGGTAGGGGCCAGCAGTACTTC. It is translated as CASSYPGGRGQQYF.

Details on this clonotype: One junction end does not reproduce the germline sequence, and a read error may be involved. The V gene is TRBV6-5, the J gene TRBJ2-5, with TRBD2 identical over 8 bases. Looked up from germline, CDR1 is MNHEY and CDR2 is SVGAGI. CDR3 length: 16 residues. The DNA for the CDR3 is TGTGTCAGCACTTACTCGCTTCGGGAGGGGGAAGAGACCCAGTACTTT. It specifies CVSTYSLREGEETQYF.